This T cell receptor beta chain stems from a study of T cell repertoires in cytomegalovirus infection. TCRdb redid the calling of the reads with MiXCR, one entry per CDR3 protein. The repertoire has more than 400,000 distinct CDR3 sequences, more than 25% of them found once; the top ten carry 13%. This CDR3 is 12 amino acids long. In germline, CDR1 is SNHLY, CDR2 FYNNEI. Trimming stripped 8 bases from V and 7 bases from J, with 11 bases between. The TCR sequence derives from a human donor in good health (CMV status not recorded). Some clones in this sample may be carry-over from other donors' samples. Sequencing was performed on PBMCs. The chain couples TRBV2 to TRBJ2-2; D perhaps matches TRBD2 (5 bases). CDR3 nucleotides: TGTGCCAGCCCTACTAGGAGCGGGGAGCTGTTTTTT. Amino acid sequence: CASPTRSGELFF.